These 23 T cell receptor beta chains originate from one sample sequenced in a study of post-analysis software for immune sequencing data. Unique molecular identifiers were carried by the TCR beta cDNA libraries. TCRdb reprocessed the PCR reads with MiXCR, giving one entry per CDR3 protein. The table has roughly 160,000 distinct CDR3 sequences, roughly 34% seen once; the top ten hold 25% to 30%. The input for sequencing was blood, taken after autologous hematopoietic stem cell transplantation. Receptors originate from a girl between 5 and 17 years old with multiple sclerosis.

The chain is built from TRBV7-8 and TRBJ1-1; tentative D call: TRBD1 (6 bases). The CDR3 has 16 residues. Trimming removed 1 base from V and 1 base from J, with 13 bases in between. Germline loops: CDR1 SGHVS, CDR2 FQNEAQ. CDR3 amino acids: CASSLVGRGPNTEAFF. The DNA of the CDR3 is TGTGCCAGCAGCTTAGTAGGCAGGGGACCGAACACTGAAGCTTTCTTT.

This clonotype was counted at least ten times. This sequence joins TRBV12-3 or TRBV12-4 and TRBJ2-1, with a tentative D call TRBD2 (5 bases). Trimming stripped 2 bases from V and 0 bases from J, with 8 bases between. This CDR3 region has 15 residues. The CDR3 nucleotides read TGTGCCAGCAGTTTACTAGCATTCTCCTACAATGAGCAGTTCTTC. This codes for CASSLLAFSYNEQFF.

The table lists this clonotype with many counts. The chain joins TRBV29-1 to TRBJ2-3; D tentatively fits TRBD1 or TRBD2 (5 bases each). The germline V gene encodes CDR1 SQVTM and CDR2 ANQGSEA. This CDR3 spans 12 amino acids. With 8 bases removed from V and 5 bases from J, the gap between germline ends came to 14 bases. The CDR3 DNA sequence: TGCAGCTCTCGGGACGGACGAGATACGCAGTATTTT. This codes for CSSRDGRDTQYF.

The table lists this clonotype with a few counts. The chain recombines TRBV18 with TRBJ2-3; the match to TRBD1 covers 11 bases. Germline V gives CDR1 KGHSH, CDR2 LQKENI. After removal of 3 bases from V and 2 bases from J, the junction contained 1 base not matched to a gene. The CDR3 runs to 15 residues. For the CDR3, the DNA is TGTGCCAGCTCACCCGGACAGGGGGCCACAGATACGCAGTATTTT. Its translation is CASSPGQGATDTQYF.

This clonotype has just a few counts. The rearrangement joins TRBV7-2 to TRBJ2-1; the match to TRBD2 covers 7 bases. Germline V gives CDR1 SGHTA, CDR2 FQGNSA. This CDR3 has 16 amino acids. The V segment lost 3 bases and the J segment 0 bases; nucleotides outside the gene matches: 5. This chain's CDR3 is CASSFWTGGSYNEQFF. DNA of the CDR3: TGTGCCAGCAGCTTTTGGACGGGGGGCTCCTACAATGAGCAGTTCTTC.

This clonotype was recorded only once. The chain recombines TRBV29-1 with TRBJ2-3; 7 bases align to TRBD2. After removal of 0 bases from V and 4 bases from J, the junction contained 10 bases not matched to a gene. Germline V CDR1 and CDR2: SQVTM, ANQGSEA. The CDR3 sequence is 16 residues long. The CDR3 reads CSVEDWGGGRADTQYF. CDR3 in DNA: TGCAGCGTTGAAGATTGGGGGGGAGGGCGCGCAGATACGCAGTATTTT.

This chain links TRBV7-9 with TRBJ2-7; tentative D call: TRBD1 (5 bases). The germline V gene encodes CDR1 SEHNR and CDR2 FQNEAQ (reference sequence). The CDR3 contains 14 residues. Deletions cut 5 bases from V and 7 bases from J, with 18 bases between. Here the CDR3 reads CASSPLGRAEEQYF. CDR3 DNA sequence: TGTGCCAGCAGCCCCCTCGGCAGGGCGGAAGAGCAGTACTTC.

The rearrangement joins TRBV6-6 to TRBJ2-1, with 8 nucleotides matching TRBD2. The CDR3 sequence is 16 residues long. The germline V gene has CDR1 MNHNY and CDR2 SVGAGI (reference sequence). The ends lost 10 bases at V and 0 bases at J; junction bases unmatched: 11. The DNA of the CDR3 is TGTGCCATCAAGGGAGCGGGAGACCCCTCCTACAATGAGCAGTTCTTC. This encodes CAIKGAGDPSYNEQFF.

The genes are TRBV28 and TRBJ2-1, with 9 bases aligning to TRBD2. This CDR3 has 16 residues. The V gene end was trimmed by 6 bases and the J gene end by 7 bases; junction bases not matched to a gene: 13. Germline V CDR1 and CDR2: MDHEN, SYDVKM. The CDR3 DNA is TGTGCCAGCAGCCGGAGGACTAGCGCGAAGGAGAATGAGCAGTTCTTC. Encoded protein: CASSRRTSAKENEQFF.

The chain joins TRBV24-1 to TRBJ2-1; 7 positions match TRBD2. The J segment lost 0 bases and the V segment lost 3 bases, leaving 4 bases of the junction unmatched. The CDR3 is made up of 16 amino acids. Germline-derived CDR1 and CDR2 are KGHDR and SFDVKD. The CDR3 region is CATSDGRVGSYNEQFF. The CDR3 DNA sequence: TGTGCCACCAGTGATGGGAGGGTGGGCTCCTACAATGAGCAGTTCTTC.

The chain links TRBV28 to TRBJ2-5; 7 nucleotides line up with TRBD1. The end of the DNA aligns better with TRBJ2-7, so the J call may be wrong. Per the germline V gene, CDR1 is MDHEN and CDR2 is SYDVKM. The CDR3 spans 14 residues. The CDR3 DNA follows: TGTGCCACCCACCCGGGACAGCTATCGTACGAGCAGTACTTC. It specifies CATHPGQLSYEQYF.

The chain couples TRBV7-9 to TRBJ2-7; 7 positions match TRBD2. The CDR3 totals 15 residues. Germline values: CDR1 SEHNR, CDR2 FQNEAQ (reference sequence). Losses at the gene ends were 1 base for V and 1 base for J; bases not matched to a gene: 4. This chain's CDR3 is CASSLEAGESYEQYF. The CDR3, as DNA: TGTGCCAGCAGCTTAGAGGCGGGGGAATCCTACGAGCAGTACTTC.

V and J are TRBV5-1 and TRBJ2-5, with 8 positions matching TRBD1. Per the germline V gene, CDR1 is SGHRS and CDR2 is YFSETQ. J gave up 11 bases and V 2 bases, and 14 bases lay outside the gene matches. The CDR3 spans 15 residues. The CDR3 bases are TGCGCCAGCAGCTTCCGGCAGGGGGCCCACAATGAGCAGTACTTC. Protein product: CASSFRQGAHNEQYF.

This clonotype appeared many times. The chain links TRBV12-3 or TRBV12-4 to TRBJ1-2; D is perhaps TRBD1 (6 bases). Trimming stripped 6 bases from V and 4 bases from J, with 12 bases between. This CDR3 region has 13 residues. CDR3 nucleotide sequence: TGTGCCAGCAGCACAGGGAATGGCTATGGCTACACCTTC. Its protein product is CASSTGNGYGYTF.

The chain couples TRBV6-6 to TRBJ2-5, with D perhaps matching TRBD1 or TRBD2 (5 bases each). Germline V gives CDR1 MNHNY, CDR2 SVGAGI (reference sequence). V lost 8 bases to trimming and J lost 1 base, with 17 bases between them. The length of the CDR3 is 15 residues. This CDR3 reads CASETYGGPQETQYF. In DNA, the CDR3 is TGTGCCAGCGAGACGTATGGGGGACCCCAAGAGACCCAGTACTTC.

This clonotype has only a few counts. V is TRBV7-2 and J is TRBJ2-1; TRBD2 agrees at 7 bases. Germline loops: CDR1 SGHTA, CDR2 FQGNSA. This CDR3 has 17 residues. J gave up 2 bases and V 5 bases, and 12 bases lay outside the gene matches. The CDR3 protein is CASSPEWGGGTYNEQFF. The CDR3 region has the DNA TGTGCCAGCAGCCCCGAGTGGGGGGGAGGTACCTACAATGAGCAGTTCTTC.

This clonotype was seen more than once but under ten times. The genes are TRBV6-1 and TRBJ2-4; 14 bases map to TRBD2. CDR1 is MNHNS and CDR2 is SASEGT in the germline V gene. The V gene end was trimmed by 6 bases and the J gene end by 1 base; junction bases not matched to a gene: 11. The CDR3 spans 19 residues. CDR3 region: CASRPTAGLAGGAKNIQYF. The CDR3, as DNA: TGTGCCAGCAGGCCTACGGCCGGACTAGCGGGAGGCGCCAAAAACATTCAGTACTTC.

The CDR3 sequence is CASSLVGGPHHEQYF. Here the CDR3 DNA reads TGTGCCAGCAGCTTAGTAGGGGGCCCCCACCACGAGCAGTACTTC. The V call is TRBV7-2, the J call TRBJ2-7, with TRBD1 identical over 7 bases. Unmatched junction bases numbered 8, after V lost 1 base and J lost 5 bases. Per the germline V gene, CDR1 is SGHTA and CDR2 is FQGNSA. This CDR3 has 15 residues.

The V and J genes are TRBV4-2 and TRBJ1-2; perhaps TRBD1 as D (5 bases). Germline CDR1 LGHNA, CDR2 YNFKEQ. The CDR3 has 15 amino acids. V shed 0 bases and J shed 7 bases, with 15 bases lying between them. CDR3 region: CASSQDWGGDGGYTF. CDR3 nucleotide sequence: TGTGCCAGCAGCCAAGATTGGGGCGGGGACGGTGGCTACACCTTC.

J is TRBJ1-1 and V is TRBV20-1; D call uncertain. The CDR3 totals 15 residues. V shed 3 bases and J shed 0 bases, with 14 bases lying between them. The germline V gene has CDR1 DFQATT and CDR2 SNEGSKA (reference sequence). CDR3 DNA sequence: TGCAGTGCTAGGCGTTCTGGGCAGTTGAACACTGAAGCTTTCTTT. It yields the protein CSARRSGQLNTEAFF.

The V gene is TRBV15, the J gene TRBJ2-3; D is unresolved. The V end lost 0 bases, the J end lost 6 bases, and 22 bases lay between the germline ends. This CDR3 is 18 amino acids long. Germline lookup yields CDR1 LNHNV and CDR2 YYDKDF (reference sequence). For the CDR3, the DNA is TGTGCCACCAGCAGAGATCTTCCGTCTAGTAGCATCAGGGATACGCAGTATTTT. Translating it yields CATSRDLPSSSIRDTQYF.

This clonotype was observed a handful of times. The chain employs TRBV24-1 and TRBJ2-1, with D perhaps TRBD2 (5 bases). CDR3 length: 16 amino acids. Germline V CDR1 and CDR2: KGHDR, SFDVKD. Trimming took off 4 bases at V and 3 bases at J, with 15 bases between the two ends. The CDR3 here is CATSDRGSSGYNEQFF. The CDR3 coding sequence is TGTGCCACCAGTGACCGAGGGAGTAGTGGCTACAATGAGCAGTTCTTC.

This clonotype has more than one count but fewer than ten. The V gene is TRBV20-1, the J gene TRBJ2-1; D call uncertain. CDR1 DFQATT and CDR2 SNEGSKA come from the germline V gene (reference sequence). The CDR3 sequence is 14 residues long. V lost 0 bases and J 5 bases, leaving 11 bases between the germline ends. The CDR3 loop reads CSARDFRINNEQFF. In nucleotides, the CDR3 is TGCAGTGCTAGAGATTTCCGAATCAACAATGAGCAGTTCTTC.